This T cell receptor (beta chain) was observed in a study of blood T cell repertoires in COVID-19. Overall study: From the United States, Italy and Spain came samples of acute and convalescent COVID-19. From T cells, B-cell-depleted T cells, or PBMCs came the material, which was cDNA or gDNA.

Enrollment of patients from Seattle took place during active infection, with longitudinal follow-up. In the original processing: How many nucleated cells were present was estimated from reference gene primer amplification. Method: immunoSEQ multiplex PCR; TCRdb's copy keeps in-frame clones and lacks some. The V and J calls and clone size come from that table; D and trimming were worked out from the DNA. The table includes tens of thousands of clones, under 90% detected once. Material for sequencing was peripheral blood. The receptor comes from an elderly woman with COVID-19, enrolled during active disease.

CDR3 DNA: TGTGCCAGCAGTAGACGACAGGGAAACACTGAAGCTTTCTTT. Protein product: CASSRRQGNTEAFF. The rearrangement uses TRBV6-5 and TRBJ1-1; 7 positions agree with TRBD1. Germline values: CDR1 MNHEY, CDR2 SVGAGI. The CDR3 has 14 amino acids. With V trimmed by 5 bases and J by 2 bases, 5 bases remained unmatched.